The clone carrying this TCR beta chain was observed a single time. This same CDR3 is encoded by further DNA sequences in the sample. The data were taken from a study of blood T cell repertoires in COVID-19. Study as a whole: Samples came from the United States, Italy and Spain, spanning acute and convalescent COVID-19. PBMCs, B-cell-depleted T cells, or T cells provided the cDNA or gDNA that made up the material.

Assay used: immunoSEQ multiplex PCR; TCRdb lists only in-frame clones, some missing. Among around 300,000 clones, more than 80% were seen once, and the ten largest hold 2.5% to 3.5%. V lost 2 bases to trimming and J lost 1 base, with 6 bases between them. The germline CDR1 and CDR2 sequences are MDHEN and SYDVKM. The CDR3 spans 14 residues. The sequencing input was peripheral blood. The chain has TRBV28 and TRBJ1-5; D is undetermined. The sequence was obtained from a woman between 25 and 40 years old with active or convalescent COVID-19. In DNA, the CDR3 is TGTGCCAGCAGTTTAAGCGGCAGCAATCAGCCCCAGCATTTT. Amino acids: CASSLSGSNQPQHF.